This T cell receptor (beta chain) originates from a study of shared clonotypes between healthy human individuals. Sequenced by immunoSEQ multiplex PCR; TCRdb stores in-frame clones only, minus some. The data show 2,500,000 or so clones, 85% to 95% seen once. CDR3 length: 16 residues. Per the germline V gene, CDR1 is SGHTA and CDR2 is FQGTGA. The V segment lost 2 bases and the J segment 4 bases; nucleotides outside the gene matches: 7. The chain joins TRBV7-3 to TRBJ2-3; 9 bases match TRBD2. The source material was naive CD4+ T cells from PBMCs. Stated subset: CD45RA+ positively selected. The receptor was isolated from a man aged 18 to 35 in good health. Some clones in this sample may be carry-over from other donors' samples. The CDR3 DNA is TGTGCCAGCAGCTTAGGCTCTAGCGGGATCCCAGATACGCAGTATTTT. As protein: CASSLGSSGIPDTQYF.